This TCR beta chain was captured in a study of cytomegalovirus exposure and HLA in healthy donors. The study's findings and limits: The presence/absence work took it that sequencing depth was about the same across donors.

The junction had 9 bases not matched to a gene; V was cut back by 7 bases and J by 4 bases. CDR3 length equals 14 residues. The germline gives CDR1 GTSNPN, CDR2 SVGIG (reference sequence). With 60 Vbeta and 13 Jbeta primers, the PCR was carried out. TCRdb keeps only in-frame clones here, not all; method: immunoSEQ multiplex PCR. The data contain under 250,000 clones, 80% to 85% of them seen just once; the ten biggest clones take up 0.71%. Comments on this clone: Antigen specificity is unknown.

The sample consisted of PBMCs. This TCR derives from a boy younger than 10 in good health and CMV-seronegative. The genes are TRBV30 and TRBJ2-1, with 8 bases identical to TRBD1. The CDR3 DNA is TGTGCCTTCGAACGGGACAGGATTTACAATGAGCAGTTCTTC. Protein sequence: CAFERDRIYNEQFF.